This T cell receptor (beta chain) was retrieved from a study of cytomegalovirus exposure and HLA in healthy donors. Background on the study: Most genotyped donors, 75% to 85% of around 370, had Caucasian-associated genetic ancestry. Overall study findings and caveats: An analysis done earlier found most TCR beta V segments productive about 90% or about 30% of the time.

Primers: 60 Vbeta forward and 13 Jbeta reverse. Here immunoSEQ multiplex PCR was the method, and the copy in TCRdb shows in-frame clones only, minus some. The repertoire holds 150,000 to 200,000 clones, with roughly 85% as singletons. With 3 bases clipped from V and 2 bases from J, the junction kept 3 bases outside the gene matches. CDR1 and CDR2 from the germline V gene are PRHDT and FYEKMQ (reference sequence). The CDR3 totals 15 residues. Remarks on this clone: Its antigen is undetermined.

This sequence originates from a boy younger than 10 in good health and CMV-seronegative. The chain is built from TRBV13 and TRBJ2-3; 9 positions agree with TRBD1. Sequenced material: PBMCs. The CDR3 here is CASSFRTGATDTQYF. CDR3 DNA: TGTGCCAGCAGCTTCCGGACAGGGGCCACAGATACGCAGTATTTT.